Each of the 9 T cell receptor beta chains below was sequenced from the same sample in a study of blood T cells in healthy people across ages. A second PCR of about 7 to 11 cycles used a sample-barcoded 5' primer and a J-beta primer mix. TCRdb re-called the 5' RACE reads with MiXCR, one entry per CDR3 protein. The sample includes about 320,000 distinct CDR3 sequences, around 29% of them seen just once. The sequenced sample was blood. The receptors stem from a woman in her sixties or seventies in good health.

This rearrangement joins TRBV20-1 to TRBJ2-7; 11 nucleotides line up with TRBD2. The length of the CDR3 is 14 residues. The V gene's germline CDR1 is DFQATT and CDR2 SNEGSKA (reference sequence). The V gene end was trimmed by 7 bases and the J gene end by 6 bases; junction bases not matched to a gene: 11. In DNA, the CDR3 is TGCAGTGTCCCACTAGCGGGAGTATCTGGCGAGCAGTACTTC. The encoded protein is CSVPLAGVSGEQYF.

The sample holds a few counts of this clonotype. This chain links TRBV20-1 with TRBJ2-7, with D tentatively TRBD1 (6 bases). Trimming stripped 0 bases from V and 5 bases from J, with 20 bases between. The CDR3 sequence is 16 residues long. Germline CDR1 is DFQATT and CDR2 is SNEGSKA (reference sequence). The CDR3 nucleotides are TGCAGTGCTAGAGATCTAAAAGGGACACCCTCGGACGAGCAGTACTTC. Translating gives CSARDLKGTPSDEQYF.

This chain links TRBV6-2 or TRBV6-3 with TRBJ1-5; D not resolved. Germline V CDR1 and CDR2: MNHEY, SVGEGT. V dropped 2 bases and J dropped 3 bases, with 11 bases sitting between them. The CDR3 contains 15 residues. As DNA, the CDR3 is TGTGCCAGCAGTTACGTTGGGTCTCCCAATCAGCCCCAGCATTTT. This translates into CASSYVGSPNQPQHF.

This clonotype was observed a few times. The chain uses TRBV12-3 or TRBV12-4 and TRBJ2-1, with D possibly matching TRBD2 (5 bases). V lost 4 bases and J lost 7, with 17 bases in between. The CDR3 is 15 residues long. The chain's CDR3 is CASSSWTGGRNEQFF. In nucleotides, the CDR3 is TGTGCCAGCAGTTCCTGGACTGGAGGAAGGAATGAGCAGTTCTTC.

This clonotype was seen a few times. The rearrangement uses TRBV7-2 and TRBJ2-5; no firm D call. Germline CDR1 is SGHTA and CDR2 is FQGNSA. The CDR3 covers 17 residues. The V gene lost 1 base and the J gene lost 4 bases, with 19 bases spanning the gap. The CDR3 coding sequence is TGTGCCAGCAGCTTAGTGGCCGACTTGGGGTCGGGAGAGACCCAGTACTTC. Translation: CASSLVADLGSGETQYF.

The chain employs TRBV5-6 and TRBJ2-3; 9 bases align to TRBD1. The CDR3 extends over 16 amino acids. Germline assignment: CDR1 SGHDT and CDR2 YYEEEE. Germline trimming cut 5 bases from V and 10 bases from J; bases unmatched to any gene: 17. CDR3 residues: CASRRDRDLMWDAQYF. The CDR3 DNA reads TGTGCCAGCAGACGGGACAGGGATCTAATGTGGGATGCGCAGTATTTT.

The CDR3 DNA follows: TGTGCCAGCAGTGACCGGACGGGAGGTGGAGATACGCAGTATTTT. Residues: CASSDRTGGGDTQYF. The chain combines TRBV2 with TRBJ2-3, with 7 bases that match TRBD2. This CDR3 contains 15 residues. Per the germline V gene, CDR1 is SNHLY and CDR2 is FYNNEI. The junction had 8 bases not matched to a gene; V was cut back by 3 bases and J by 5 bases.

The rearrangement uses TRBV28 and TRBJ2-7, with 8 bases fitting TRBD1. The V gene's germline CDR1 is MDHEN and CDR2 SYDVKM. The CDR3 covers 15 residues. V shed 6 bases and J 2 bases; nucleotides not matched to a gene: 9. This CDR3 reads CASSAGPGGTYEQYF. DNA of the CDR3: TGTGCCAGCAGCGCTGGTCCAGGGGGCACCTACGAGCAGTACTTC.

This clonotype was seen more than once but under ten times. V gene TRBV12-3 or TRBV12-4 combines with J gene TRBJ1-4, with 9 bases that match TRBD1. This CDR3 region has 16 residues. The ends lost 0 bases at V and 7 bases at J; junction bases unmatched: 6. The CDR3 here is CASSLAGQGGGEKLFF. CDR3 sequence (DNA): TGTGCCAGCAGTTTAGCGGGACAGGGCGGAGGTGAAAAACTGTTTTTT.